This is a list of T cell receptor beta chains from one sample in a study of cytomegalovirus exposure and HLA in healthy donors. TCRdb keeps only in-frame clones here, not all; method: immunoSEQ multiplex PCR. The data show over 100,000 clones, 72% seen once. Sequencing was performed on PBMCs. These receptors were obtained from a man aged 50 to 60 in good health and CMV-seropositive. The CDR3 runs from the conserved cysteine through the conserved F or W. A D gene is named only where the DNA matches it firmly. Not all rows give a size; the values are once, few, many and, for expanded clones, a class.

d_call	v_call	clone_size	j_call	cdr3_nt	cdr3_aa
NA	TRBV5-6	NA	TRBJ1-5	TGTGCCAGCAGCTGGGGGCCAGGGGCGGTACGGGATCAGCCCCAGCATTTT	CASSWGPGAVRDQPQHF
NA	TRBV5-4	NA	TRBJ2-5	TGTGCCAGCAGCTTGGTAGGGGCGCAAGAGACCCAGTACTTC	CASSLVGAQETQYF
TRBD1	TRBV10-1	NA	TRBJ2-2	TGCGCCACACTCGGCCGGGACAGGGGGCGCGGGACCGGGGAGCTGTTTTTT	CATLGRDRGRGTGELFF
TRBD2	TRBV4-1	NA	TRBJ2-1	TGCGCCAGCAGCCCATCTAGCGGGGCATACAATGAGCAGTTCTTC	CASSPSSGAYNEQFF
NA	TRBV28	NA	TRBJ1-5	TGTGCCAGCAGCTCCGGGGGGAGCAATCAGCCCCAGCATTTT	CASSSGGSNQPQHF
NA	TRBV5-1	NA	TRBJ2-3	TGCGCCAGCACCTCTAGGGGCGGGATGAACACAGATACGCAGTATTTT	CASTSRGGMNTDTQYF
TRBD1	TRBV19	NA	TRBJ2-2	TGTGCCAGTACCGTACAGGGGGCCGGGGAGCTGTTTTTT	CASTVQGAGELFF
NA	TRBV28	NA	TRBJ1-1	TGTGCCAGCAGTTGGGGCCCGAACACTGAAGCTTTCTTT	CASSWGPNTEAFF
NA	TRBV19	NA	TRBJ1-2	TGTGCCAGTAGCCCGACAGTAACTGACTATGGCTACACCTTC	CASSPTVTDYGYTF
NA	TRBV6-1	NA	TRBJ1-5	TGTGCCAGCAGTGGACTTAGCAATCAGCCCCAGCATTTT	CASSGLSNQPQHF
TRBD1	TRBV9	NA	TRBJ2-2	TGTGCCAGCAGCGGCGGACAGGGGGCAATTGCCGGGGAGCTGTTTTTT	CASSGGQGAIAGELFF
NA	TRBV15	NA	TRBJ2-7	TGTGCCACTTCGGAATACAGGCCCGTTTCCTCCTACGAGCAGTACTTC	CATSEYRPVSSYEQYF
NA	TRBV19	NA	TRBJ1-4	TGTGCCAGTAGTATTGCCGGGATTTCGAATGAAAAACTGTTTTTT	CASSIAGISNEKLFF
NA	TRBV6-6	NA	TRBJ1-2	TGTGCCAGCAGCTCGCCTGAGTCCGGCTACACCTTC	CASSSPESGYTF
NA	TRBV11-2	NA	TRBJ2-5	TGTGCCAGCAGCTTAGGCGAATCCAGGGCCCAAGAGACCCAGTACTTC	CASSLGESRAQETQYF
NA	TRBV5-1	few	TRBJ1-5	TGCGCCAGCAGCTTGGCTCCGGGGGGCAATCAGCCCCAGCATTTT	CASSLAPGGNQPQHF
TRBD1	TRBV5-1	NA	TRBJ1-3	TGCGCCAGCAGCTTGGCAGGGGGGTCTGGAAACACCATATATTTT	CASSLAGGSGNTIYF
TRBD2	TRBV7-9	NA	TRBJ2-5	TGTGCCAGCAGCTTAATCCCCACGGGAGGAGAGACCCAGTACTTC	CASSLIPTGGETQYF
NA	TRBV5-5	NA	TRBJ1-2	TGTGCCAGCAGCGTGACAGAATATAACTATGGCTACACCTTC	CASSVTEYNYGYTF
NA	TRBV7-3	NA	TRBJ1-1	TGTGCCAGCAGCTTAACGTTAGTCGGGACTTCCACTGAAGCTTTCTTT	CASSLTLVGTSTEAFF
TRBD2	TRBV5-6	NA	TRBJ2-7	TGTGCCAGCAGCCTTCGTGGACTAGCGGGCAACGAGCAGTACTTC	CASSLRGLAGNEQYF
NA	TRBV6-5	few	TRBJ2-5	TGTGCCAGCAGTCATTTAGAGACCCAGTACTTC	CASSHLETQYF
TRBD1	TRBV7-2	NA	TRBJ2-7	TGTGCCAGCAGCGTCCTCAGGGGGAACTCCTACGAGCAGTACTTC	CASSVLRGNSYEQYF
TRBD2	TRBV5-4	NA	TRBJ2-5	TGTGCCAGCAGCCCCGGGACTAGCGGGGAAGAGACCCAGTACTTC	CASSPGTSGEETQYF
TRBD1	TRBV5-4	NA	TRBJ1-1	TGTGCCAGCAGACGACAGGGCGTTGACACTGAAGCTTTCTTT	CASRRQGVDTEAFF
TRBD1	TRBV6-1	NA	TRBJ1-1	TGTGCCAGCAGCACAGGGGGCCAGACTAATAAGCGAGCTTTCTTT	CASSTGGQTNKRAFF
TRBD1	TRBV19	few	TRBJ2-1	TGTGCCAGTAGTGGCCGGTTGGCGACAGGGCGGGATGAGCAGTTCTTC	CASSGRLATGRDEQFF
TRBD1	TRBV5-4	once	TRBJ2-2	TGTGCCAGCAGGCCCGTGGGCCAGGGGGACACCGGGGAGCTGTTTTTT	CASRPVGQGDTGELFF
NA	TRBV5-5	NA	TRBJ1-2	TGTGCCAGCAGCTTGAGCAGGAACTATGGCTACACCTTC	CASSLSRNYGYTF
TRBD1	TRBV12-5	NA	TRBJ2-2	TGTGCTAGTGGTCGCACCGGACAGGGATACACCGGGGAGCTGTTTTTT	CASGRTGQGYTGELFF
NA	TRBV28	NA	TRBJ1-3	TGTGCCAGCACCTCCGGGGGGACATTTACCTCTGGAAACACCATATATTTT	CASTSGGTFTSGNTIYF
TRBD2	TRBV7-9	NA	TRBJ2-7	TGTGCCAGCAGCTCGGGGGGGCCGGACGGGGACGAGCAGTACTTC	CASSSGGPDGDEQYF
TRBD1	TRBV6-7	once	TRBJ1-2	TGTGCCAGCTGTAACAGGGGGGACTATGGCTACACCTTC	CASCNRGDYGYTF
NA	TRBV21-1	NA	TRBJ2-5	TGTGCCAGCAGACCCCAGGACAGGGGGAACTGTACGTACCAAGAGACCCAGTACTTC	CASRPQDRGNCTYQETQYF
NA	TRBV7-9	NA	TRBJ1-2	TGTTCCAGCAGCCTGGACGGGAATGGCTACACCTTC	CSSSLDGNGYTF
NA	TRBV9	NA	TRBJ1-2	TGTGCCAGCAGCGTAGCATCCGGCGGGGGCGGTGGCTACACCTTC	CASSVASGGGGGYTF
TRBD2	TRBV11-3	NA	TRBJ2-2	TGTGCCAGCAGCTTATTGCGGGGACTAAACACCGGGGAGCTGTTTTTT	CASSLLRGLNTGELFF
NA	TRBV5-6	NA	TRBJ2-5	TGTGCCAGCAGCCCGCGACTAGTAGGGGCCGAGACCCAGTACTTC	CASSPRLVGAETQYF
TRBD1	TRBV2	NA	TRBJ1-1	TGTGCCAGCAGTGGGTGGACAGGGGACACTGAAGCTTTCTTT	CASSGWTGDTEAFF
TRBD1	TRBV11-3	NA	TRBJ2-7	TGTGCCAGCAGCGATAGGGACAGGGGGTTTAGGAACGAGCAGTACTTC	CASSDRDRGFRNEQYF
TRBD2	TRBV18	few	TRBJ2-1	TGTGCCAGCTCACCAGCTAGCGGCCGCTCCTACAATGAGCAGTTCTTC	CASSPASGRSYNEQFF
NA	TRBV4-1	NA	TRBJ2-3	TGCGCCAGCTCAGTTCCGGGTACGCCAGATACGCAGTATTTT	CASSVPGTPDTQYF
NA	TRBV11-3	NA	TRBJ2-1	TGTGCCAGCAGCCAAGACAGCAATGAGCAGTTCTTC	CASSQDSNEQFF
NA	TRBV9	NA	TRBJ1-1	TGTGCCAGCAGCGCGAGCTCCTTGAACACTGAAGCTTTCTTT	CASSASSLNTEAFF
NA	TRBV7-9	NA	TRBJ2-7	TGTGCCAGCAGCTTAGCCGCGGGGGCGGGCGTCCCGCAGTACTTC	CASSLAAGAGVPQYF
TRBD1	TRBV9	NA	TRBJ1-1	TGTGCCAGCAGCGTGGGACAGAGTGTGAACACTGAAGCTTTCTTT	CASSVGQSVNTEAFF
TRBD1	TRBV7-9	NA	TRBJ2-7	TGTGCCAGCAGCTCTGGACAGGAGTCCCTCTCCTACGAGCAGTACTTC	CASSSGQESLSYEQYF
TRBD2	TRBV28	NA	TRBJ2-5	TGTGCCAGCAGTTTAACTAGCGGGCGGTGGGAGACCCAGTACTTC	CASSLTSGRWETQYF
TRBD1	TRBV5-1	NA	TRBJ1-2	TGCGCCAGCAGCTCTCTCCCGGACAGGGTGACCGACGGCTACACCTTC	CASSSLPDRVTDGYTF
NA	TRBV28	NA	TRBJ1-4	TGTGCCAGCAGCCAATGGGGCGCACCTAATGAAAAACTGTTTTTT	CASSQWGAPNEKLFF